These 13 T cell receptor beta chains were sequenced from one sample in a study of T-cell reconstitution after alpha-beta-depleted transplantation in children. Preparation of the TCRbeta library was carried out with unique molecular identifiers. MiXCR was run by TCRdb on the PCR reads, yielding one entry per CDR3 protein. Altogether about 58,000 distinct CDR3 sequences are present, less than 55% being singletons, with the ten largest covering roughly 98%. The source material was PBMCs, mostly from graft donor cells, sampled 360 days after TCRalphabeta/CD19-depleted stem cell transplant. All receptors come from a male patient aged 10-17 years who had a stem cell transplant for acute lymphoblastic leukemia, so the T cells may come from the graft donor.

This clonotype was observed a single time. V gene TRBV12-3 or TRBV12-4 combines with J gene TRBJ2-7; 10 positions match TRBD1. The trim removed 3 bases at V and 3 bases at J, leaving 5 bases unmatched. CDR3 length: 15 amino acids. Here the CDR3 reads CASSLGGQGLYEQYF. The CDR3 nucleotides are TGTGCCAGCAGTTTGGGGGGACAGGGGCTCTACGAGCAGTACTTC.

This chain joins TRBV28 and TRBJ2-1; 10 nucleotides line up with TRBD2. The trim removed 3 bases at V and 8 bases at J, leaving 13 bases unmatched. The CDR3 loop spans 17 amino acids. Germline loops: CDR1 MDHEN, CDR2 SYDVKM. CDR3: CASSLVPGTSVGDEQFF. Written as DNA, the CDR3 is TGTGCCAGCAGTTTGGTTCCCGGGACTAGCGTAGGGGATGAGCAGTTCTTC.

This clonotype was counted between two and nine times. J is TRBJ2-5 and V is TRBV12-3 or TRBV12-4, with no clear D. The CDR3 spans 11 residues. V lost 8 bases, J lost 5 bases, and 9 bases lay in between. CDR3 nucleotides: TGTGCCAGCTCCGTCGTGGAGACCCAGTACTTC. Translating gives CASSVVETQYF.

This chain uses TRBV28 with TRBJ2-7; D is undetermined. With 5 bases removed from V and 4 bases from J, the gap between germline ends came to 9 bases. This CDR3 contains 12 residues. Germline V gene data show CDR1 as MDHEN and CDR2 as SYDVKM. The CDR3 DNA is TGTGCCAGCAGTCCCTGGATATACGAGCAGTACTTC. Its protein product is CASSPWIYEQYF.

The V gene is TRBV4-2, the J gene TRBJ2-7; D is perhaps TRBD1 or TRBD2 (5 bases each). This CDR3 region has 14 residues. From germline, CDR1 is LGHNA and CDR2 YNFKEQ. Trimming cost V 3 bases and J 2 bases, with 11 bases left between them. The CDR3 DNA reads TGTGCCAGCAGCCACTTCAGGGAGACCTACGAGCAGTACTTC. Translation: CASSHFRETYEQYF.

This clonotype was recorded once. The chain carries TRBV20-1 and TRBJ2-5, with 9 bases that match TRBD2. This CDR3 comprises 15 residues. The germline V gene has CDR1 DFQATT and CDR2 SNEGSKA (reference sequence). V was pared by 6 bases and J by 2 bases, with 10 bases of the junction left unmatched. The DNA of the CDR3 is TGCAGTGCCACCTTCGCGGGAGGGCCACAAGAGACCCAGTACTTC. Translated, it gives CSATFAGGPQETQYF.

V is TRBV10-3 and J is TRBJ2-1, with 12 bases matching TRBD2. The V gene end was trimmed by 2 bases and the J gene end by 6 bases; junction bases not matched to a gene: 11. Germline-derived CDR1 and CDR2 are ENHRY and SYGVKD. This CDR3 has 18 residues. The DNA for the CDR3 is TGTGCCATCAGTGAGCCCCTAGCGGGAGGGGTTATCGGCAATGAGCAGTTCTTC. Translation gives CAISEPLAGGVIGNEQFF.

This chain joins TRBV6-5 and TRBJ2-7; tentatively, D is TRBD1 (6 bases). Trimming took off 2 bases at V and 7 bases at J, with 15 bases between the two ends. The CDR3 totals 14 residues. Germline assignment: CDR1 MNHEY and CDR2 SVGAGI. CDR3 coding DNA: TGTGCCAGCAGTTACGACAGGCCCCCCTGGGAGCAGTACTTC. Translating it yields CASSYDRPPWEQYF.

The rearrangement links TRBV11-3 to TRBJ2-1; a weak D match, TRBD2 (6 bases). In germline, CDR1 is SGHNT, CDR2 YENEEA. V was clipped by 1 base and J by 0 bases, with 13 bases between them. CDR3 size: 17 residues. The CDR3 DNA reads as TGTGCCAGCAGCTTAGGGAGCAGGGACTTCTCCTACAATGAGCAGTTCTTC. As protein: CASSLGSRDFSYNEQFF. Filled out from reference TRBV11-3 and TRBJ2-1, the complete variable domain reads EAGVVQSPRYKIIEKKQPVAFWCNPISGHNTLYWYLQNLGQGPELLIRYENEEAVDDSQLPKDRFSAERLKGVDSTLKIQPAELGDSAVYLCASSLGSRDFSYNEQFFGPGTRLTVL.

V is TRBV28 and J is TRBJ1-1; possibly TRBD1 for D (6 bases). The ends were cut back, 5 bases at V and 4 bases at J, with 14 bases in the middle. Germline CDR1 is MDHEN and CDR2 is SYDVKM. The CDR3 length is 14 residues. CDR3 nucleotide sequence: TGTGCCAGCAGTCCTCGGGGGGGGCCCACTGAAGCTTTCTTT. As protein: CASSPRGGPTEAFF.

This rearrangement joins TRBV29-1 to TRBJ2-5; the D is unclear. There are 11 residues in the CDR3. The germline V gene encodes CDR1 SQVTM and CDR2 ANQGSEA. CDR3 nucleotides: TGCAGTTGGGGATGGGGAGAGACCCAGTACTTC. Translating gives CSWGWGETQYF.

This clonotype was found a few times. This chain uses TRBV7-6 with TRBJ2-1, with 7 bases matching TRBD2. The J segment lost 7 bases and the V segment lost 7 bases, leaving 7 bases of the junction unmatched. From germline, CDR1 is SGHVS and CDR2 FNYEAQ. CDR3 size: 13 residues. The CDR3 DNA is TGTGCCAGCACCGGACTAGTTGGGAATGAGCAGTTCTTC. Its translation: CASTGLVGNEQFF. Filled out from reference TRBV7-6 and TRBJ2-1, the complete variable domain reads GAGVSQSPRYKVTKRGQDVALRCDPISGHVSLYWYRQALGQGPEFLTYFNYEAQQDKSGLPNDRFSAERPEGSISTLTIQRTEQRDSAMYRCASTGLVGNEQFFGPGTRLTVL.

This clonotype was observed a few times. The chain carries TRBV7-6 and TRBJ2-7; D might be TRBD2 (5 bases). The CDR3 contains 12 residues. Germline CDR1 SGHVS, CDR2 FNYEAQ. Trimming took 0 bases from V and 5 from J, leaving 5 bases between them. This chain's CDR3 is CASSLARDEQYF. In DNA, the CDR3 is TGTGCCAGCAGCTTAGCGCGGGACGAGCAGTACTTC.